This TCR beta chain derives from a study of blood T cells in healthy people across ages. Study observations and caveats: Changes in expanded clonotypes were possibly confounded, as the CMV status of donors was unknown. In these data, TCR beta diversity tracked strongly with naive T cell percentage.

Germline trimming cut 6 bases from V and 3 bases from J; bases unmatched to any gene: 11. CDR3 length equals 15 residues. The germline gives CDR1 SQVTM, CDR2 ANQGSEA. Regarding this clonotype: What it recognizes is unknown.

Then a second PCR, running roughly 7 to 11 cycles, was carried out with a sample-barcoded 5' primer and a J-beta primer mix. TCRdb re-called the 5' RACE reads with MiXCR, one entry per CDR3 protein. Of around 1,000,000 distinct CDR3 sequences listed, 20% to 25% are singletons. RNA extraction gave at least 5.5 micrograms of total RNA per sample. The sample was also reused in another study, on T cells of mothers and their children. That work adds: The donor cohort consisted of three healthy Caucasian mothers and their six children.

The sequence was collected from a girl aged 2 to 10 in good health. The material sequenced was blood. The chain carries TRBV29-1 and TRBJ2-1; TRBD2 matches 7 bases. The CDR3 region has the DNA TGCAGCGTCGCTACTGTTAGCGGGTACTACAATGAGCAGTTCTTC. It specifies CSVATVSGYYNEQFF.